These 11 T cell receptor beta chains were sequenced from one sample in a study of beta chain features in type 1 diabetes. What was sequenced were expressed TCRB transcripts, since all of the isolated RNA had been reverse transcribed. The data were produced by immunoSEQ multiplex PCR, yet TCRdb's version contains in-frame clones alone and is incomplete. The sample shows a few hundred thousand clones, 25% to 35% of them seen only once. The sample taken for sequencing was naive CD4+ T cells from blood. Receptors originate from a man between 18 and 35 years old in good health.

V gene TRBV7-2 combines with J gene TRBJ1-5, with 7 nucleotides matching TRBD1. V trimming: 4 bases; J trimming: 7 bases; junction bases outside the gene matches: 7. The CDR3 contains 14 residues. From germline, CDR1 is SGHTA and CDR2 FQGNSA. CDR3 loop: CASSYDRALQPQHF. CDR3 coding DNA: TGTGCCAGCAGCTACGACAGGGCTTTGCAGCCCCAGCATTTT. Drawing the rest from reference TRBV7-2 and TRBJ1-5, the complete variable domain is GAGVSQSPSNKVTEKGKDVELRCDPISGHTALYWYRQSLGQGLEFLIYFQGNSAPDKSGLPSDRFSAERTGGSVSTLTIQRTQQEDSAVYLCASSYDRALQPQHFGDGTRLSIL.

V usage is TRBV2 and J usage is TRBJ2-5; the D gene is possibly TRBD2 (6 bases). This CDR3 is 13 amino acids long. The germline gives CDR1 SNHLY, CDR2 FYNNEI. Trimming removed 5 bases from V and 0 bases from J, with 7 bases in between. CDR3 coding DNA: TGTGCCAGCAGTTGGGGGGACCAAGAGACCCAGTACTTC. Translation: CASSWGDQETQYF.

About this clone itself: Additional DNA sequences in this sample encode the identical CDR3. This chain links TRBV30 with TRBJ1-5; 7 bases are a match to TRBD1. CDR1 is GTSNPN and CDR2 is SVGIG in the germline V gene (reference sequence). The CDR3 is made up of 13 amino acids. Germline trimming cut 1 base from V and 5 bases from J; bases unmatched to any gene: 2. The CDR3 is CAWSEGGDQPQHF. In DNA form, the CDR3 reads TGTGCCTGGAGTGAAGGGGGCGATCAGCCCCAGCATTTT.

J is TRBJ2-3 and V is TRBV5-6; D gene unclear. Germline CDR1 is SGHDT and CDR2 is YYEEEE. This CDR3 contains 14 residues. Trimming took off 2 bases at V and 5 bases at J, with 12 bases between the two ends. CDR3 nucleotide sequence: TGTGCCAGCAGCTTCGGGTGGACGCTAGATACGCAGTATTTT. This encodes CASSFGWTLDTQYF. Combining the CDR3 with reference TRBV5-6 and TRBJ2-3 gives the whole variable domain DAGVTQSPTHLIKTRGQQVTLRCSPKSGHDTVSWYQQALGQGPQFIFQYYEEEERQRGNFPDRFSGHQFPNYSSELNVNALLLGDSALYLCASSFGWTLDTQYFGPGTRLTVL.

The rearrangement links TRBV18 to TRBJ2-1; no clear D gene. The V and J ends lost 0 bases and 5 bases respectively, with 2 bases between them. The CDR3 loop spans 12 amino acids. Germline assignment: CDR1 KGHSH and CDR2 LQKENI. In nucleotides, the CDR3 is TGTGCCAGCTCACCACCCCACAATGAGCAGTTCTTC. Amino acids: CASSPPHNEQFF.

Details on this clone: Other DNA sequences from this sample encode an identical CDR3 as well. V usage is TRBV10-3 and J usage is TRBJ2-3; no reliable D call. The CDR3 runs to 12 residues. The germline CDR1 and CDR2 sequences are ENHRY and SYGVKD. V lost 3 bases, J lost 3 bases, and 4 bases lay in between. In nucleotides, the CDR3 is TGTGCCATCAGTGACAGTACAGATACGCAGTATTTT. The encoded protein is CAISDSTDTQYF.

The chain uses TRBV25-1 and TRBJ1-5; D not resolved. Germline CDR1 MGHDK, CDR2 SYGVNS. This CDR3 region has 14 residues. Trimming left V 4 bases short and J 2 bases short, with 9 bases between. CDR3 in DNA: TGTGCCAGCAGTGCCAGCTCGGGCAATCAGCCCCAGCATTTT. This gives the protein CASSASSGNQPQHF.

In DNA form, the CDR3 reads TGCGCCAGCAGCCAGGAAGCGGGCTCCTACAATGAGCAGTTCTTC. Protein: CASSQEAGSYNEQFF. The J gene is TRBJ2-1, the V gene TRBV5-1, with D maybe TRBD2 (6 bases). Trimming took off 4 bases at V and 0 bases at J, with 11 bases between the two ends. The CDR3 loop spans 15 amino acids. The V gene's germline CDR1 is SGHRS and CDR2 YFSETQ.

Only a few counts were recorded for this clone. J is TRBJ2-4 and V is TRBV10-3, with D hard to call. The CDR3 sequence is 15 residues long. In germline, CDR1 is ENHRY, CDR2 SYGVKD. V gave up 4 bases and J gave up 8 bases, with 18 bases separating them. The DNA for the CDR3 is TGTGCCATCAGTGTGGATTCAGCCAGGTCGGACATTCAGTACTTC. Encoded protein: CAISVDSARSDIQYF.

This clone was picked up a small number of times. The genes are TRBV7-9 and TRBJ2-1; weak D call: TRBD2 (5 bases). Germline CDR1 and CDR2: SEHNR and FQNEAQ (reference sequence). CDR3 size: 16 residues. V lost 1 base, J lost 6 bases, and 16 bases lay in between. Here the CDR3 reads CASSLVRSSGSNEQFF. For the CDR3, the DNA is TGTGCCAGCAGCTTAGTGCGATCTTCGGGGTCCAATGAGCAGTTCTTC.

The chain uses TRBV5-1 and TRBJ2-7; no definite D call. Trimming pared 4 bases from V and 3 bases from J, leaving 14 bases between. Germline lookup yields CDR1 SGHRS and CDR2 YFSETQ. The CDR3 contains 14 residues. This chain's CDR3 is CASSLLSGHYEQYF. In DNA form, the CDR3 reads TGCGCCAGCAGCCTCCTTTCGGGCCACTACGAGCAGTACTTC. The full variable domain, with the rest looked up from reference TRBV5-1 and TRBJ2-7, is KAGVTQTPRYLIKTRGQQVTLSCSPISGHRSVSWYQQTPGQGLQFLFEYFSETQRNKGNFPGRFSGRQFSNSRSEMNVSTLELGDSALYLCASSLLSGHYEQYFGPGTRLTVT.